The 21 T cell receptor beta chains reported below all come from one sample, sequenced in a study of T-cell reconstitution after alpha-beta-depleted transplantation in children. TCRbeta library construction was performed incorporating unique molecular identifiers. In TCRdb, the PCR reads were re-called with MiXCR into one record per CDR3 protein. The data contain some 500,000 distinct CDR3 sequences, around 18% of them singletons. This specimen was PBMCs from the stem cell graft donor, taken from the stem cell graft. The receptor set was obtained from a human donor who donated a stem cell graft to a child with acute lymphoblastic leukemia.

The chain uses TRBV5-1 and TRBJ2-7, with 12 bases matching TRBD2. Looked up from germline, CDR1 is SGHRS and CDR2 is YFSETQ. The ends lost 4 bases at V and 2 bases at J; junction bases unmatched: 7. This CDR3 spans 16 amino acids. This chain's CDR3 is CASSLVLAGGTYEQYF. The CDR3 region has the DNA TGCGCCAGCAGCCTGGTCCTAGCGGGAGGGACCTACGAGCAGTACTTC.

J is TRBJ1-1 and V is TRBV18; no clear D gene. With 4 bases removed from V and 5 bases from J, the gap between germline ends came to 14 bases. CDR1 KGHSH and CDR2 LQKENI come from the germline V gene. This CDR3 contains 14 residues. DNA of the CDR3: TGTGCCAGCTCACAGAAGGTGGATTGGACTGAAGCTTTCTTT. The encoded protein is CASSQKVDWTEAFF.

This clonotype was picked up a small number of times. J is TRBJ2-7 and V is TRBV7-3; D call uncertain. The length of the CDR3 is 15 residues. V lost 1 base, J lost 6 bases, and 16 bases lay in between. Germline CDR1 SGHTA, CDR2 FQGTGA. CDR3 DNA sequence: TGTGCCAGCAGCTTAATGACGACTTCTTCCGGCGAGCAGTACTTC. Its protein product is CASSLMTTSSGEQYF.

A few counts support this clonotype. The V call is TRBV5-1, the J call TRBJ2-1; no clear D gene. Germline V lookup: CDR1 SGHRS, CDR2 YFSETQ. This CDR3 is 13 amino acids long. The V end was cut by 7 bases, the J end by 10 bases, with 18 bases between. CDR3 nucleotide sequence: TGCGCCAGCTCCCGTCTCGAGTTAAGGGAGCAGTTCTTC. This sequence encodes CASSRLELREQFF.

A few counts support this clonotype. This chain uses TRBV7-9 with TRBJ2-7, with D maybe TRBD2 (6 bases). V was clipped by 4 bases and J by 2 bases, with 15 bases between them. The CDR3 covers 15 residues. CDR1 and CDR2 from the germline V gene are SEHNR and FQNEAQ (reference sequence). CDR3 in amino acids: CASSSGGLTPYEQYF. In nucleotides, the CDR3 is TGTGCCAGCAGCTCCGGGGGACTCACCCCCTACGAGCAGTACTTC.

This clonotype was seen more than once but under ten times. The rearrangement joins TRBV15 to TRBJ2-1; no clear D. Trimming removed 0 bases from V and 5 bases from J, with 14 bases in between. Germline V CDR1 and CDR2: LNHNV, YYDKDF (reference sequence). This CDR3 has 16 amino acids. The CDR3 protein is CATSRESEYLNNEQFF. In nucleotides, the CDR3 is TGTGCCACCAGCAGAGAATCTGAGTACTTAAACAATGAGCAGTTCTTC.

J is TRBJ2-1 and V is TRBV6-1; 7 nucleotides match TRBD1. This CDR3 contains 14 residues. V shed 8 bases and J 4 bases; nucleotides not matched to a gene: 8. CDR1 is MNHNS and CDR2 is SASEGT in the germline V gene. The chain's CDR3 is CASGTGADYNEQFF. DNA of the CDR3: TGTGCCAGCGGAACAGGGGCCGATTACAATGAGCAGTTCTTC.

This clonotype has only a few counts. The chain couples TRBV18 to TRBJ2-1; 9 bases align to TRBD1. Germline-derived CDR1 and CDR2 are KGHSH and LQKENI. The V gene end was trimmed by 3 bases and the J gene end by 11 bases; junction bases not matched to a gene: 5. This CDR3 region has 13 residues. The CDR3 spells CASSPLGQGKQFF. The CDR3 DNA is TGTGCCAGCTCACCCTTAGGACAGGGGAAGCAGTTCTTC.

This clonotype has more than one count but fewer than ten. The J gene is TRBJ2-2, the V gene TRBV20-1; 8 bases map to TRBD2. V dropped 0 bases and J dropped 1; count of bases not matched to a gene: 10. This CDR3 is 18 amino acids long. CDR1 DFQATT and CDR2 SNEGSKA come from the germline V gene (reference sequence). The CDR3 loop is CSARDRHGLAGNTGELFF. CDR3 sequence (DNA): TGCAGTGCTAGAGACCGGCATGGGCTAGCGGGGAACACCGGGGAGCTGTTTTTT.

The rearrangement links TRBV11-1 to TRBJ2-7, with 10 bases identical to TRBD2. The ends lost 5 bases at V and 0 bases at J; junction bases unmatched: 7. Germline CDR1 is SGHAT and CDR2 is FQDESV (reference sequence). The CDR3 contains 16 residues. The CDR3 protein is CASSRHSGGSSYEQYF. In DNA form, the CDR3 reads TGTGCCAGCAGCAGACATAGCGGGGGGAGCTCCTACGAGCAGTACTTC. Supplemented by reference TRBV11-1 and TRBJ2-7, the full variable domain reads EAEVAQSPRYKITEKSQAVAFWCDPISGHATLYWYRQILGQGPELLVQFQDESVVDDSQLPKDRFSAERLKGVDSTLKIQPAELGDSAMYLCASSRHSGGSSYEQYFGPGTRLTVT.

The table lists this clonotype with a few counts. The chain recombines TRBV5-1 with TRBJ1-1; unclear D gene. The CDR3 totals 13 residues. Trimming left V 1 base short and J 8 bases short, with 12 bases between. The germline CDR1 and CDR2 sequences are SGHRS and YFSETQ. The CDR3, as DNA: TGCGCCAGCAGCTTGTGGTCAGTGCAAGAAGCTTTCTTT. It translates to CASSLWSVQEAFF.

This clonotype was recorded a few times. This rearrangement joins TRBV15 to TRBJ1-3; D not certain. The germline V gene encodes CDR1 LNHNV and CDR2 YYDKDF (reference sequence). The CDR3 has 15 amino acids. V gave up 0 bases and J gave up 0 bases, with 6 bases separating them. The CDR3 coding sequence is TGTGCCACCAGCAGAGAAGTGAGCTCTGGAAACACCATATATTTT. As protein: CATSREVSSGNTIYF. Based on the CDR3 plus reference TRBV15 and TRBJ1-3, the full variable domain is DAMVIQNPRYQVTQFGKPVTLSCSQTLNHNVMYWYQQKSSQAPKLLFHYYDKDFNNEADTPDNFQSRRPNTSFCFLDIRSPGLGDTAMYLCATSREVSSGNTIYFGEGSWLTVV.

V gene TRBV2 combines with J gene TRBJ1-3, with TRBD1 identical over 8 bases. Per the germline V gene, CDR1 is SNHLY and CDR2 is FYNNEI. V lost 7 bases, J lost 4 bases, and 12 bases stayed unmatched. This CDR3 comprises 16 residues. The CDR3 bases are TGTGCCAGCATAAGGGAGACAGGGGCGTCGGGAAACACCATATATTTT. Translating it yields CASIRETGASGNTIYF.

V is TRBV7-8 and J is TRBJ2-7; D is perhaps TRBD1 (5 bases). From germline, CDR1 is SGHVS and CDR2 FQNEAQ. The CDR3 consists of 15 residues. V lost 3 bases and J lost 0, with 12 bases in between. The CDR3 DNA reads TGTGCCAGCAGCTTCCCCGACAGAAACTCCTACGAGCAGTACTTC. Amino acid sequence: CASSFPDRNSYEQYF.

V and J are TRBV7-3 and TRBJ1-1; tentative D call: TRBD1 (5 bases). CDR3 size: 15 residues. V was pared by 0 bases and J by 4 bases, with 12 bases between. Germline CDR1 is SGHTA and CDR2 is FQGTGA. CDR3 residues: CASSLTGAGGTEAFF. The CDR3 DNA follows: TGTGCCAGCAGCTTAACCGGGGCCGGGGGCACTGAAGCTTTCTTT.

This clonotype has more than one count but fewer than ten. The chain employs TRBV5-1 and TRBJ2-2; TRBD1 is a possible D gene (6 bases). There are 15 residues in the CDR3. CDR1 and CDR2 from the germline V gene are SGHRS and YFSETQ. Trimming stripped 0 bases from V and 4 bases from J, with 10 bases between. CDR3 sequence: CASSLGQAFTGELFF. CDR3 DNA sequence: TGCGCCAGCAGCTTGGGACAGGCGTTCACCGGGGAGCTGTTTTTT.

The chain links TRBV27 to TRBJ1-1; D might be TRBD1 (5 bases). CDR3 size: 14 residues. Germline CDR1 and CDR2: MNHEY and SMNVEV (reference sequence). V was clipped by 5 bases and J by 2 bases, with 12 bases between them. CDR3 DNA: TGTGCCAGCAGTCCCCGAGGGGCTAACACTGAAGCTTTCTTT. It codes for CASSPRGANTEAFF.

The rearrangement joins TRBV20-1 to TRBJ1-2; D unclear. Per germline, CDR1 DFQATT and CDR2 SNEGSKA (reference sequence). The CDR3 sequence is 13 residues long. V shed 5 bases and J shed 5 bases, with 15 bases lying between them. CDR3 residues: CSADTGVVYGYTF. In DNA form, the CDR3 reads TGCAGTGCTGACACGGGAGTAGTTTATGGCTACACCTTC.

This clonotype came up a few times. The chain couples TRBV11-1 to TRBJ2-7, with TRBD2 as a possible D gene (7 bases). The CDR3 is made up of 21 amino acids. Trimming took 5 bases from V and 0 from J, leaving 32 bases between them. Germline lookup yields CDR1 SGHAT and CDR2 FQDESV (reference sequence). The CDR3 is CASSRTLLRRGSGNFSYEQYF. Here the CDR3 DNA reads TGTGCCAGCAGCCGAACTTTGCTCCGGAGGGGGAGCGGGAACTTCTCCTACGAGCAGTACTTC.

This clonotype was recorded a few times. J is TRBJ2-7 and V is TRBV7-9, with 10 bases aligning to TRBD2. CDR1 is SEHNR, CDR2 FQNEAQ, per germline (reference sequence). The CDR3 contains 13 residues. J was trimmed by 5 bases and V by 8 bases; bases with no gene match: 6. CDR3 sequence (DNA): TGTGCCAGCGGGCTAGCGGGAGTCAACGAGCAGTACTTC. This encodes CASGLAGVNEQYF.

The rearrangement uses TRBV20-1 and TRBJ1-1, with unresolved D. The germline CDR1 and CDR2 sequences are DFQATT and SNEGSKA (reference sequence). V lost 0 bases, J lost 5 bases, and 10 bases lay in between. The CDR3 consists of 13 residues. The CDR3 nucleotides are TGCAGTGCTAGAGATCGAGGGAGGACTGAAGCTTTCTTT. Amino acids: CSARDRGRTEAFF.